The sequence of this T cell receptor (beta chain) was determined in a study of T cell responses to AZD1222 COVID-19 vaccine. Clones were sequenced by immunoSEQ multiplex PCR, and TCRdb holds only the in-frame ones, with some missing. Among 75,000 to 95,000 clones listed, around nine tenths were seen once. Germline values: CDR1 LNHDA, CDR2 SQIVND (reference sequence). V gave up 6 bases and J gave up 5 bases, with 8 bases separating them. This CDR3 comprises 12 residues. This sample comprised peripheral blood, obtained on day 0 of AZD1222 vaccination. The sequence was obtained from an adult in good health. This chain joins TRBV19 and TRBJ1-5; no clear D gene. For the CDR3, the DNA is TGTGCCAGTAGCCCCCCCGATCAGCCCCAGCATTTT. Amino acid sequence: CASSPPDQPQHF. Supplemented by reference TRBV19 and TRBJ1-5, the full variable domain reads DGGITQSPKYLFRKEGQNVTLSCEQNLNHDAMYWYRQDPGQGLRLIYYSQIVNDFQKGDIAEGYSVSREKKESFPLTVTSAQKNPTAFYLCASSPPDQPQHFGDGTRLSIL.